This T cell receptor beta chain originates from a study of T cells in Graves' hyperthyroidism and ophthalmopathy. With 4 bases removed from V and 0 bases from J, the gap between germline ends came to 10 bases. The germline CDR1 and CDR2 sequences are SQVTM and ANQGSEA. This CDR3 has 13 amino acids. TCR beta CDR3 sequences were amplified from RNA transcripts. TCR CDR3 regions were first amplified by RT-PCR with HTBI primers. Via MiXCR, TCRdb re-called the multiplex PCR reads, giving one row per CDR3 protein. This sample carries some 600,000 distinct CDR3 sequences, 11% to 15% of them seen once, and the ten largest clones take around 5.4%. A single count supports this clonotype.

This receptor was identified in a woman aged 25 to 39 with Graves' hyperthyroidism that later progressed to Graves' ophthalmopathy. The J gene is TRBJ2-7, the V gene TRBV29-1; D remains unclear. The sequencing sample was made of blood. CDR3 loop: CSVVPGSSYEQYF. Written as DNA, the CDR3 is TGCAGCGTTGTACCAGGTAGCTCCTACGAGCAGTACTTC.